The 27 T cell receptor beta chains below all came from one sample that was sequenced in a study of cytomegalovirus exposure and HLA in healthy donors. Primers for the PCR totalled 60 Vbeta and 13 Jbeta. The repertoire was sequenced with immunoSEQ multiplex PCR; TCRdb's copy has only in-frame clones and lacks some. The sample holds under 170,000 clones; roughly 78% are singletons and the top ten take just under 6.5%. Sequenced material: PBMCs. The receptor source for this set is a man aged 45-60 years in good health and CMV-seropositive.

The J gene is TRBJ2-7, the V gene TRBV28, with D tentatively TRBD2 (5 bases). The CDR3 covers 15 residues. Trimming took 6 bases from V and 4 from J, leaving 19 bases between them. Germline V gene sequence: CDR1 MDHEN, CDR2 SYDVKM. CDR3 bases: TGTGCCAGCAGAGTACCGACGGGGATCGGTTACGAGCAGTACTTC. This encodes CASRVPTGIGYEQYF.

This chain links TRBV19 with TRBJ2-5, with 9 bases identical to TRBD2. The junction had 7 bases not matched to a gene; V was cut back by 3 bases and J by 5 bases. The germline gives CDR1 LNHDA, CDR2 SQIVND (reference sequence). CDR3 length: 15 amino acids. CDR3 sequence: CASSIGGRAGETQYF. Written as DNA, the CDR3 is TGTGCCAGTAGTATCGGCGGGAGGGCCGGGGAGACCCAGTACTTC.

This clone occurred a few times. The chain is built from TRBV6-5 and TRBJ1-4, with D unclear. V was shortened by 5 bases and J by 6 bases, with 13 bases between the two germline ends. This CDR3 is 14 amino acids long. CDR1 and CDR2 (germline): MNHEY, SVGAGI. The CDR3: CASSTSTKHEKLFF. Here the CDR3 DNA reads TGTGCCAGCAGTACTAGTACTAAGCATGAAAAACTGTTTTTT.

As concerns this clone: One junction end does not reproduce the germline sequence, and a read error may be involved. The rearrangement joins TRBV7-7 to TRBJ2-7; 14 bases match TRBD2. Germline V lookup: CDR1 SSHAT, CDR2 FNYEAQ (reference sequence). CDR3 length equals 15 residues. CDR3 residues: CASSPGTSGGYEQYF. The CDR3 bases are TGTGCTAGCAGCCCCGGGACTAGCGGGGGATACGAGCAGTACTTC.

V gene TRBV19 combines with J gene TRBJ2-7, with a weak D call TRBD1 (6 bases). Between the trimmed V and J ends, which lost 4 bases and 1 base, there was a span of 8 bases. From germline, CDR1 is LNHDA and CDR2 SQIVND (reference sequence). This CDR3 is built from 13 residues. CDR3 protein: CASSRDMSYEQYF. In DNA form, the CDR3 reads TGTGCCAGTAGTAGGGACATGTCCTACGAGCAGTACTTC.

The chain carries TRBV5-1 and TRBJ1-4; no definite D call. The CDR3 totals 15 residues. Germline lookup yields CDR1 SGHRS and CDR2 YFSETQ. Trimming shortened V by 1 base and J by 7 bases, and 14 bases separated the two germline ends. CDR3 protein: CASSLFDGRGEKLFF. The CDR3, as DNA: TGCGCCAGCAGCTTGTTCGACGGTCGGGGTGAAAAACTGTTTTTT. The full variable domain, its missing parts supplied by reference TRBV5-1 and TRBJ1-4, is KAGVTQTPRYLIKTRGQQVTLSCSPISGHRSVSWYQQTPGQGLQFLFEYFSETQRNKGNFPGRFSGRQFSNSRSEMNVSTLELGDSALYLCASSLFDGRGEKLFFGSGTQLSVL.

The chain couples TRBV5-1 to TRBJ1-1; unclear D gene. This CDR3 has 13 residues. Germline V gene lookup returns CDR1 SGHRS and CDR2 YFSETQ. Trimming cost V 0 bases and J 3 bases, with 6 bases left between them. CDR3 amino acids: CASSLDIYTEAFF. The CDR3 DNA follows: TGCGCCAGCAGCTTGGACATCTACACTGAAGCTTTCTTT.

The chain combines TRBV10-3 with TRBJ1-2; D is unresolved. V lost 2 bases to trimming and J lost 3 bases, with 10 bases between them. CDR3 length: 14 residues. Per the germline V gene, CDR1 is ENHRY and CDR2 is SYGVKD. CDR3: CAISETDRDYGYTF. The CDR3 bases are TGTGCCATCAGTGAGACAGATCGAGACTATGGCTACACCTTC.

This chain connects TRBV11-3 to TRBJ2-5, with 8 nucleotides matching TRBD1. Germline CDR1 SGHNT, CDR2 YENEEA. The J segment lost 5 bases and the V segment lost 5 bases, leaving 4 bases of the junction unmatched. The CDR3 runs 13 residues. The CDR3 region is CASSRTGRETQYF. CDR3 sequence (DNA): TGTGCCAGCAGCCGGACAGGGCGGGAGACCCAGTACTTC.

On this clone itself: One end of the junction fails to match germline, which may point to a read error. The rearrangement uses TRBV7-9 and TRBJ2-3; 12 bases match TRBD2. Germline CDR1 reads SEHNR; CDR2 reads FQNEAQ (reference sequence). The CDR3 sequence is 17 residues long. The CDR3, as DNA: TGTTCCAGCAGCTCGGCTAGCGGGAGGGCCGGGGCAGATACGCAGTATTTT. Protein: CSSSSASGRAGADTQYF.

The sample holds one count of this clone. V gene TRBV7-2 combines with J gene TRBJ1-2; 7 bases agree with TRBD1. The germline CDR1 and CDR2 sequences are SGHTA and FQGNSA. The CDR3 sequence is 14 residues long. V lost 4 bases to trimming and J lost 3 bases; unmatched junction nucleotides: 5. CDR3 residues: CASSYDREDYGYTF. The CDR3, as DNA: TGTGCCAGCAGCTACGACAGGGAAGACTATGGCTACACCTTC. The full variable domain, with the rest looked up from reference TRBV7-2 and TRBJ1-2, is GAGVSQSPSNKVTEKGKDVELRCDPISGHTALYWYRQSLGQGLEFLIYFQGNSAPDKSGLPSDRFSAERTGGSVSTLTIQRTQQEDSAVYLCASSYDREDYGYTFGSGTRLTVV.

The chain links TRBV28 to TRBJ2-7; 8 bases match TRBD1. The CDR3 consists of 14 residues. V lost 6 bases and J lost 1; bases outside the gene matches: 5. Germline V gives CDR1 MDHEN, CDR2 SYDVKM. The CDR3, as DNA: TGTGCCAGCAGCGGGACAGGAGGGTCCTACGAGCAGTACTTC. Translated: CASSGTGGSYEQYF.

Written as DNA, the CDR3 is TGTGCCAGCAGCCTCCGGAGACCTTCCGGGACTGGTATCAGCCCTCTGTACAATGAGCAGTTCTTC. Translating gives CASSLRRPSGTGISPLYNEQFF. The J gene is TRBJ2-1, the V gene TRBV7-6; D is possibly TRBD2 (6 bases). This CDR3 spans 22 amino acids. Trimming stripped 5 bases from V and 4 bases from J, with 36 bases between. The germline CDR1 and CDR2 sequences are SGHVS and FNYEAQ.

CDR3 amino acids: CASSYLRGHEQYF. The CDR3 DNA sequence: TGTGCCAGCAGTTACTTAAGGGGGCACGAGCAGTACTTC. The chain couples TRBV6-5 to TRBJ2-7; 7 nucleotides align to TRBD1. From germline, CDR1 is MNHEY and CDR2 SVGAGI. The CDR3 totals 13 residues. The trim removed 1 base at V and 5 bases at J, leaving 2 bases unmatched.

This chain links TRBV5-5 with TRBJ2-5; a possible D gene is TRBD2 (6 bases). Trimming left V 2 bases short and J 0 bases short, with 8 bases between. CDR1 SGHKS and CDR2 YYEKEE come from the germline V gene (reference sequence). The CDR3 consists of 14 residues. The CDR3 here is CASSLRGNQETQYF. CDR3 in DNA: TGTGCCAGCAGCTTACGGGGGAACCAAGAGACCCAGTACTTC.

The sample holds a few counts of this clone. The chain is built from TRBV27 and TRBJ1-1; 8 bases are shared with TRBD1. Germline values: CDR1 MNHEY, CDR2 SMNVEV (reference sequence). This CDR3 is built from 13 residues. After removal of 7 bases from V and 5 bases from J, the junction contained 6 bases not matched to a gene. In nucleotides, the CDR3 is TGTGCCAGCAAATCAGGGGGCTTTACTGAAGCTTTCTTT. Amino acids: CASKSGGFTEAFF.

The chain uses TRBV5-1 and TRBJ2-3, with 11 bases aligning to TRBD1. Germline assignment: CDR1 SGHRS and CDR2 YFSETQ. There are 15 residues in the CDR3. The trim removed 3 bases at V and 2 bases at J, leaving 2 bases unmatched. The CDR3 spells CASSWDRGDTDTQYF. For the CDR3, the DNA is TGCGCCAGCAGCTGGGACAGGGGGGACACAGATACGCAGTATTTT.

This chain uses TRBV6-5 with TRBJ2-7, with 9 bases aligning to TRBD2. V shed 0 bases, J shed 1 base, and the junction held 4 bases outside the gene matches. Germline CDR1 reads MNHEY; CDR2 reads SVGAGI. This CDR3 is 16 amino acids long. As DNA, the CDR3 is TGTGCCAGCAGTTACTCGTCAGCGGGAGGTTCCTACGAGCAGTACTTC. This sequence encodes CASSYSSAGGSYEQYF.

This clone was detected a few times. The chain has TRBV4-1 and TRBJ1-1; D call uncertain. Germline CDR1 is MGHRA and CDR2 is YSYEKL. The germline V and J ends were trimmed by 1 base and 0 bases, with 9 bases remaining between them. The CDR3 has 15 amino acids. CDR3 nucleotide sequence: TGCGCCAGCAGCCAAGGTGGCGGCTTGAACACTGAAGCTTTCTTT. Translated: CASSQGGGLNTEAFF.

This clone was counted between two and nine times. Written as DNA, the CDR3 is TGCGCCAGCAGTGAGCGGGAGACAGATACGCAGTATTTT. Its translation: CASSERETDTQYF. The gene calls are TRBV10-2 and TRBJ2-3; a weak D match, TRBD2 (6 bases). Trimming removed 2 bases at V and 3 bases at J, with 6 bases between. Germline V gene lookup returns CDR1 WSHSY and CDR2 SAAADI. The CDR3 has 13 residues.

The V and J genes are TRBV5-1 and TRBJ2-5; D perhaps matches TRBD1 (6 bases). Trimming removed 0 bases from V and 5 bases from J, with 11 bases in between. CDR3 length: 14 amino acids. Germline V CDR1 and CDR2: SGHRS, YFSETQ. For the CDR3, the DNA is TGCGCCAGCAGCTTGGAACAGGGTAGGGAGACCCAGTACTTC. Protein product: CASSLEQGRETQYF.

The V call is TRBV11-2, the J call TRBJ2-2, with D possibly TRBD2 on 7 matching bases. The CDR3 sequence is 16 residues long. Germline V gene data show CDR1 as SGHAT and CDR2 as FQNNGV. The V and J ends lost 5 bases and 3 bases respectively, with 16 bases between them. The CDR3 DNA reads TGTGCCAGCAGCACCTATGGGGGGGCGGACACCGGGGAGCTGTTTTTT. It is translated as CASSTYGGADTGELFF.

The chain employs TRBV29-1 and TRBJ1-1; D unclear. There are 13 residues in the CDR3. The germline V and J ends were trimmed by 7 bases and 0 bases, with 12 bases remaining between them. Germline CDR1 reads SQVTM; CDR2 reads ANQGSEA. This CDR3 is CSALTDLNTEAFF. CDR3 in DNA: TGCAGCGCCCTTACGGACTTGAACACTGAAGCTTTCTTT.

The rearrangement links TRBV6-5 to TRBJ2-1, with 7 bases that match TRBD1. CDR1 is MNHEY, CDR2 SVGAGI, per germline. The V gene end was trimmed by 6 bases and the J gene end by 2 bases; junction bases not matched to a gene: 4. The CDR3 runs to 14 residues. The CDR3 nucleotides are TGTGCCAGCAGAAGGACAGGTACCTACAATGAGCAGTTCTTC. This encodes CASRRTGTYNEQFF.

The V and J genes are TRBV25-1 and TRBJ1-4, with D uncertain. The CDR3 sequence is 14 residues long. Germline CDR1 is MGHDK and CDR2 is SYGVNS. The V gene lost 3 bases and the J gene lost 4 bases, with 9 bases spanning the gap. The CDR3 nucleotides read TGTGCCAGCAGTGAGGGTAGCGTTAATGAAAAACTGTTTTTT. Its translation: CASSEGSVNEKLFF.

The gene calls are TRBV6-5 and TRBJ2-7; a possible D gene is TRBD1 (6 bases). Trimming pared 7 bases from V and 5 bases from J, leaving 12 bases between. Germline V gives CDR1 MNHEY, CDR2 SVGAGI. There are 12 residues in the CDR3. CDR3 region: CASTGQGNEQYF. In DNA form, the CDR3 reads TGTGCCAGCACGGGGCAGGGGAACGAGCAGTACTTC.

The chain links TRBV13 to TRBJ1-2; 8 positions match TRBD1. Trimming took 4 bases from V and 5 from J; bases not matched to a gene: 9. The CDR3 runs 15 residues. Looked up from germline, CDR1 is PRHDT and CDR2 is FYEKMQ (reference sequence). CDR3 nucleotides: TGTGCCAGCAGCTCCGGACAGGGCGGGGGTTATGGCTACACCTTC. Translated, it gives CASSSGQGGGYGYTF.